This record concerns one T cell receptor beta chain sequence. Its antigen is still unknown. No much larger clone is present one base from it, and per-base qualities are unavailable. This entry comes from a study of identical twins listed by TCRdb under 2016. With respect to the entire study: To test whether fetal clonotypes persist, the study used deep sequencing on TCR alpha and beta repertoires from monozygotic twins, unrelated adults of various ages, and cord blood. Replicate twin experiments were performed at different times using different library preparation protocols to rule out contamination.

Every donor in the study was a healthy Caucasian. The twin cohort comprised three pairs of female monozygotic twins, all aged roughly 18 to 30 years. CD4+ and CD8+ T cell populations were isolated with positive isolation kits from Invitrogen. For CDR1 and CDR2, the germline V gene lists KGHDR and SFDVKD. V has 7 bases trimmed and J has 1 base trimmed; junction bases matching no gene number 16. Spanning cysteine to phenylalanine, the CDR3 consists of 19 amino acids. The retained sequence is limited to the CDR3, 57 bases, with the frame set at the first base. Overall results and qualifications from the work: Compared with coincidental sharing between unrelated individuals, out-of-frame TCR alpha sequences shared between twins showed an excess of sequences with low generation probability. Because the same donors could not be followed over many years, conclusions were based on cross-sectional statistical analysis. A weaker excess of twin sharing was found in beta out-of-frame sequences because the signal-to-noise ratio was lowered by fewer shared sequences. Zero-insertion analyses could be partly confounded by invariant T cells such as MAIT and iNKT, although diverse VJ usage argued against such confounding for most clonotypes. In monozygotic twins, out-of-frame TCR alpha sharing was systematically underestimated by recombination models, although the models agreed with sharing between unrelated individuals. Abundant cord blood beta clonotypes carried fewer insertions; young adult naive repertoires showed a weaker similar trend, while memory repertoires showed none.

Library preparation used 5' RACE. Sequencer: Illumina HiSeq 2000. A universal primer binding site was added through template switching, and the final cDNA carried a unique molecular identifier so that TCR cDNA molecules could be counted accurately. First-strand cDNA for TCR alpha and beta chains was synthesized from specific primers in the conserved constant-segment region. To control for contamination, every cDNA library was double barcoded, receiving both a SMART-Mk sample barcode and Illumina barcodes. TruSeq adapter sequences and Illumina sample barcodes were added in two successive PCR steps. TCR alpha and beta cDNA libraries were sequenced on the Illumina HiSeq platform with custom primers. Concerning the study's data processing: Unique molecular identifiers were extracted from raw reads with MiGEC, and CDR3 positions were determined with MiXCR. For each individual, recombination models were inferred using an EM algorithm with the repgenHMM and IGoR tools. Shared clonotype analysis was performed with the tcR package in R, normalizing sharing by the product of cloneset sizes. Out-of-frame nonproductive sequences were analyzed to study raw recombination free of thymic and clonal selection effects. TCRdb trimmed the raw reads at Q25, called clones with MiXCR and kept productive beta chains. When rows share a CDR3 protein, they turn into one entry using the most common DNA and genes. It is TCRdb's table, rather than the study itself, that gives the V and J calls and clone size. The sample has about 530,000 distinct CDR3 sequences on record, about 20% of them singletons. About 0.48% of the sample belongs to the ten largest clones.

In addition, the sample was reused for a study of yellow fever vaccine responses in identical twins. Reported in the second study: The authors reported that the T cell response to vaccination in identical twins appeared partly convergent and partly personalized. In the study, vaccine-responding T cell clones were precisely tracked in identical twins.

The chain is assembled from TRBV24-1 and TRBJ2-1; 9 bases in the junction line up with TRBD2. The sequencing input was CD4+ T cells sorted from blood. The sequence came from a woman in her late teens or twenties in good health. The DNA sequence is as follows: TGTGCCACCAGCCGCGGGGGGGGGGAAGTTTCTCTTTCCTACAATGAGCAGTTCTTC. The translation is CATSRGGGEVSLSYNEQFF.